The entry that follows covers one T cell receptor (beta chain) sequence. The antigen is not known. This sample is drawn from a study of T cell responses to AZD1222 COVID-19 vaccine. Points from the study as a whole: Repertoire sampling happened only post peak T cell response. At 160-218 and 743-854, vaccine-associated CD4 TCRs were dominant, and they spanned spike. Two doses of AZD1222 preceded a rise in Spike-specific TCR breadth and depth. Donors were largely white British and mainly female; clonal diversity was possibly underestimated.

CDR3 length equals 14 residues. Germline V CDR1 and CDR2: SEHNR, FQNEAQ (reference sequence). V was trimmed by 5 bases and J by 0 bases, leaving 8 bases between them. TCRdb's table, derived via immunoSEQ multiplex PCR, lists solely in-frame clones and lacks some. In the table there are about 170,000 clones, approximately 90% of which are singletons. V usage is TRBV7-9 and J usage is TRBJ2-1; D is unclear. The sample consisted of peripheral blood, taken on day 0 of AZD1222 vaccination. This sequence originates from an adult in good health. The CDR3 protein is CASSGIVSYNEQFF. The CDR3 nucleotides are TGTGCCAGCAGCGGGATCGTCTCCTACAATGAGCAGTTCTTC.